This T cell receptor beta chain comes out of a study of T cells in Graves' hyperthyroidism and ophthalmopathy. Study at large: Blood from the periphery was taken at initial diagnosis, before any treatment. Study-wide points: Prediction of ophthalmopathy progression came a median approximately 6 months pre-onset.

The CDR3 regions of TCR beta were amplified from RNA transcripts. HTBI primers were the set used in a first-round RT-PCR of the TCR CDR3. TCRdb fed the multiplex PCR reads into MiXCR, producing one record per CDR3 protein. The sample consists of over 250,000 distinct CDR3 sequences, less than 30% of them appearing once. This clonotype was seen repeatedly, ten times or more. The antigen is not known. The blood sample dates from first hyperthyroidism diagnosis, preceding any ophthalmopathy symptoms. Fresh peripheral blood, 7.5 to 10 ml, was the source of the PBMCs. Germline values: CDR1 SGHRS, CDR2 YFSETQ. The CDR3 totals 16 residues. Losses at the gene ends were 1 base for V and 4 bases for J; bases not matched to a gene: 8.

This chain uses TRBV5-1 with TRBJ2-1; 7 bases fit TRBD1. This TCR came from a man between 35 and 55 years old with Graves' hyperthyroidism that later progressed to Graves' ophthalmopathy. Sequenced: blood. The CDR3 DNA is TGCGCCAGCAGCTTGCGACGACAGGGTCCTTACAATGAGCAGTTCTTC. Translated: CASSLRRQGPYNEQFF.